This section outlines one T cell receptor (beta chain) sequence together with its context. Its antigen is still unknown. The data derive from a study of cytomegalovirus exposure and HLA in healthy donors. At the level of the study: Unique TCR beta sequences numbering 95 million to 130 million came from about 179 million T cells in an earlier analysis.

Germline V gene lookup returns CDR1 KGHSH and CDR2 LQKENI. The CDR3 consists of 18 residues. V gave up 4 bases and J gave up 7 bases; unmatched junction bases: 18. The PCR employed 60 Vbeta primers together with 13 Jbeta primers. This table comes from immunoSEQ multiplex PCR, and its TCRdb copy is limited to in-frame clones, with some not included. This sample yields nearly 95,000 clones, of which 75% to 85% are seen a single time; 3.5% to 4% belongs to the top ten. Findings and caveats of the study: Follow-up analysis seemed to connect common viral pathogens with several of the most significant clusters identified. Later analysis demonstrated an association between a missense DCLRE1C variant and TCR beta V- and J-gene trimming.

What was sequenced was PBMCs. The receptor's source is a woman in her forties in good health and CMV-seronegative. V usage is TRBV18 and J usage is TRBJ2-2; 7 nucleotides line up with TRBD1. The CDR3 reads CASSLHSARDSRGGELFF. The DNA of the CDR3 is TGTGCCAGCTCACTCCACTCCGCCCGGGACAGCCGTGGCGGGGAGCTGTTTTTT.